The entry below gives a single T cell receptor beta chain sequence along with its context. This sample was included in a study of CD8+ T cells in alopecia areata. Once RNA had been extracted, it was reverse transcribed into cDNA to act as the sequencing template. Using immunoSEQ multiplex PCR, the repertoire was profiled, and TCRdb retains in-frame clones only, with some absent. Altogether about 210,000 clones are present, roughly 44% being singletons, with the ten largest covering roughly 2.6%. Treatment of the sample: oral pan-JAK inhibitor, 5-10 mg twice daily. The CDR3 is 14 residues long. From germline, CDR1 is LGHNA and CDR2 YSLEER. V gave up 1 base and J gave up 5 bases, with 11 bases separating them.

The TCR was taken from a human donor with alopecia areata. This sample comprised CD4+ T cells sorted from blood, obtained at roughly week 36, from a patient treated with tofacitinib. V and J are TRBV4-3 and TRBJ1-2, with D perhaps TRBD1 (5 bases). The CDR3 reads CASSQADQGYGYTF. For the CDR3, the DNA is TGCGCCAGCAGCCAAGCTGACCAGGGTTATGGCTACACCTTC.